What follows are 16 T cell receptor beta chains derived from one specimen sequenced in a study of shared clonotypes between healthy human individuals. Some clones are missing from TCRdb's copy, which holds only in-frame ones; the method was immunoSEQ multiplex PCR. In the table there are under 2.5 million clones, 85% to 95% of which are singletons. Sequencing used naive CD4+ T cells from PBMCs. As for subset: CD45RA+ positively selected. These receptors originate from a man aged 18 to 35 in good health. Some clones in this sample may be carry-over from other donors' samples.

The rearrangement uses TRBV28 and TRBJ2-7; D perhaps matches TRBD1 (6 bases). The CDR3 loop spans 16 amino acids. CDR1 is MDHEN and CDR2 is SYDVKM in the germline V gene. Deletions cut 5 bases from V and 4 bases from J, with 21 bases between. As DNA, the CDR3 is TGTGCCAGCAGTCCATTAGGGGGTCTCCAAGTTTACGAGCAGTACTTC. Protein product: CASSPLGGLQVYEQYF.

The chain uses TRBV29-1 and TRBJ2-7; 14 nucleotides line up with TRBD2. CDR3 length: 15 residues. Germline CDR1 reads SQVTM; CDR2 reads ANQGSEA. The V gene end was trimmed by 5 bases and the J gene end by 7 bases; junction bases not matched to a gene: 10. CDR3 in DNA: TGCAGCGTTTCCAGACTAGCGGGAGGGCCGGGAGAGCAGTACTTC. It specifies CSVSRLAGGPGEQYF.

The chain combines TRBV5-8 with TRBJ1-2; TRBD1 is a possible D gene (6 bases). The germline V and J ends were trimmed by 1 base and 8 bases, with 21 bases remaining between them. The CDR3 is 16 amino acids. Germline lookup yields CDR1 SGHTS and CDR2 YDEGEE. CDR3 DNA sequence: TGTGCCAGCAGCTTGACGGGGTCAGGGGCCTTCGGGGGCTACACCTTC. It codes for CASSLTGSGAFGGYTF.

The table lists this clone with a few counts. Other DNA sequences in the sample encode the same CDR3. J is TRBJ2-2 and V is TRBV5-1, with D unresolved. The CDR3 totals 14 residues. CDR1 is SGHRS, CDR2 YFSETQ, per germline. V was shortened by 0 bases and J by 3 bases, with 6 bases between the two germline ends. CDR3: CASSLGQYTGELFF. CDR3 DNA: TGCGCCAGCAGCTTGGGTCAATACACCGGGGAGCTGTTTTTT.

The rearrangement uses TRBV2 and TRBJ2-1; 8 bases agree with TRBD2. With V trimmed by 5 bases and J by 2 bases, 5 bases remained unmatched. The germline CDR1 and CDR2 sequences are SNHLY and FYNNEI. The CDR3 loop spans 15 amino acids. CDR3 nucleotide sequence: TGTGCCAGCAGTCCCGAACTAGCGGCCTACAATGAGCAGTTCTTC. It yields the protein CASSPELAAYNEQFF.

The chain recombines TRBV9 with TRBJ2-2, with a weak D call TRBD2 (6 bases). Trimming took 3 bases from V and 0 from J, leaving 6 bases between them. This CDR3 is 14 amino acids long. The V gene's germline CDR1 is SGDLS and CDR2 YYNGEE. CDR3 in amino acids: CASSGLANTGELFF. As DNA, the CDR3 is TGTGCCAGCAGCGGACTAGCGAACACCGGGGAGCTGTTTTTT. Looking up the rest from reference TRBV9 and TRBJ2-2 gives the full variable domain: DSGVTQTPKHLITATGQRVTLRCSPRSGDLSVYWYQQSLDQGLQFLIQYYNGEERAKGNILERFSAQQFPDLHSELNLSSLELGDSALYFCASSGLANTGELFFGEGSRLTVL.

This chain links TRBV7-2 with TRBJ1-3; D is possibly TRBD1 (6 bases). This CDR3 region has 18 residues. Trimming removed 1 base from V and 0 bases from J, with 16 bases in between. Per the germline V gene, CDR1 is SGHTA and CDR2 is FQGNSA. For the CDR3, the DNA is TGTGCCAGCAGCTTAGTGGGGGGCGCAGGAAACTCTGGAAACACCATATATTTT. Protein product: CASSLVGGAGNSGNTIYF.

V usage is TRBV28 and J usage is TRBJ1-3; D gene uncertain. The CDR3 has 16 residues. In germline, CDR1 is MDHEN, CDR2 SYDVKM. V lost 1 base, J lost 0 bases, and 10 bases lay in between. DNA for the CDR3: TGTGCCAGCAGTTTATCAGAGGGAGGCTCTGGAAACACCATATATTTT. Translation: CASSLSEGGSGNTIYF.

The gene calls are TRBV6-1 and TRBJ1-5, with D possibly being TRBD1 (5 bases). Germline V gives CDR1 MNHNS, CDR2 SASEGT. The CDR3 sequence is 13 residues long. The V end lost 6 bases, the J end lost 4 bases, and 10 bases lay between the germline ends. CDR3 amino acids: CASRATENQPQHF. CDR3 coding DNA: TGTGCCAGCAGGGCGACAGAGAATCAGCCCCAGCATTTT.

This clone was found once. The chain uses TRBV2 and TRBJ2-7, with no clear D. Looked up from germline, CDR1 is SNHLY and CDR2 is FYNNEI. This CDR3 region has 14 residues. V was pared by 6 bases and J by 3 bases, with 15 bases between. CDR3 sequence reads: CASRKQLILYEQYF. For the CDR3, the DNA is TGTGCCAGCAGGAAACAGCTCATACTCTACGAGCAGTACTTC.

This chain connects TRBV27 to TRBJ1-5; 8 nucleotides line up with TRBD1. Germline V gene sequence: CDR1 MNHEY, CDR2 SMNVEV (reference sequence). V was clipped by 5 bases and J by 7 bases; unmatched bases: 7. The CDR3 contains 14 residues. The CDR3 coding sequence is TGTGCCAGCAGTCCTGACAGGGGCGGGCAGCCCCAGCATTTT. Translating it yields CASSPDRGGQPQHF.

V is TRBV19 and J is TRBJ2-3; D may be TRBD2 (6 bases). Germline loops: CDR1 LNHDA, CDR2 SQIVND (reference sequence). V gave up 3 bases and J gave up 9 bases, with 19 bases separating them. This CDR3 comprises 15 residues. CDR3 region: CASSIGTGAPRTQYF. CDR3 nucleotide sequence: TGTGCCAGTAGTATTGGGACGGGAGCCCCCCGGACGCAGTATTTT. Filled out from reference TRBV19 and TRBJ2-3, the complete variable domain reads DGGITQSPKYLFRKEGQNVTLSCEQNLNHDAMYWYRQDPGQGLRLIYYSQIVNDFQKGDIAEGYSVSREKKESFPLTVTSAQKNPTAFYLCASSIGTGAPRTQYFGPGTRLTVL.

The gene calls are TRBV14 and TRBJ2-1; 12 nucleotides line up with TRBD2. CDR3 length: 15 amino acids. V gave up 4 bases and J gave up 4 bases; unmatched junction bases: 2. Germline lookup yields CDR1 SGHDN and CDR2 FVKESK. The CDR3 DNA reads TGTGCCAGCAGCCGCGGGACTAGCGGGTACAATGAGCAGTTCTTC. This sequence encodes CASSRGTSGYNEQFF.

V and J are TRBV5-4 and TRBJ2-5, with 7 bases matching TRBD2. The germline V gene has CDR1 SGHNT and CDR2 YYREEE (reference sequence). V gave up 6 bases and J gave up 4 bases; unmatched junction bases: 6. The CDR3 length is 13 residues. Written as DNA, the CDR3 is TGTGCCAGCAATATAGCGGGTGGAGAGACCCAGTACTTC. Translating gives CASNIAGGETQYF.

To note about this clone: The same CDR3 can be traced to other DNA sequences in this sample. V and J are TRBV5-1 and TRBJ2-7; TRBD1 or TRBD2 may be the D gene (5 bases each). Trimming pared 2 bases from V and 0 bases from J, leaving 9 bases between. The CDR3 totals 14 residues. CDR1 and CDR2 (germline): SGHRS, YFSETQ. The CDR3 coding sequence is TGCGCCAGCAGCTTTAGTGGGACCTCCTACGAGCAGTACTTC. Its protein is CASSFSGTSYEQYF.

As concerns this clone: The same CDR3 also results from other DNA sequences found in this sample. The chain uses TRBV18 and TRBJ2-7, with 7 positions matching TRBD1. This CDR3 comprises 13 residues. CDR1 KGHSH and CDR2 LQKENI come from the germline V gene. Trimming took 3 bases from V and 3 from J; bases not matched to a gene: 2. CDR3 sequence (DNA): TGTGCCAGCTCACCGGACAGGCACTACGAGCAGTACTTC. This gives the protein CASSPDRHYEQYF.